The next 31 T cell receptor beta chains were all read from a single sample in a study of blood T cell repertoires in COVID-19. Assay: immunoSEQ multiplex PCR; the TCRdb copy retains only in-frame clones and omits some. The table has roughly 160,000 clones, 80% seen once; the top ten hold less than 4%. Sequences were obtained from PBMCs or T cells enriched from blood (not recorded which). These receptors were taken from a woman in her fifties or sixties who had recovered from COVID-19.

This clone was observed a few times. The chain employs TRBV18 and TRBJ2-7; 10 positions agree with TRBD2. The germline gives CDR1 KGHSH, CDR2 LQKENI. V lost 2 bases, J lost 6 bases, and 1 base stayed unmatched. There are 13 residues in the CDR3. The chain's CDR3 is CASSPGTSAEQYF. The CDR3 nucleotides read TGTGCCAGCTCACCAGGGACTAGCGCCGAGCAGTACTTC.

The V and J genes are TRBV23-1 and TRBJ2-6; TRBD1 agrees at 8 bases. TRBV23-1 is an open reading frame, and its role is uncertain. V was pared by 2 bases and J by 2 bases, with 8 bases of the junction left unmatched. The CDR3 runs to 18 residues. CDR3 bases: TGCGCCAGCAGTCAACCGATACAGGACAGGGCTGGGGCCAACGTCCTGACTTTC. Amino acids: CASSQPIQDRAGANVLTF.

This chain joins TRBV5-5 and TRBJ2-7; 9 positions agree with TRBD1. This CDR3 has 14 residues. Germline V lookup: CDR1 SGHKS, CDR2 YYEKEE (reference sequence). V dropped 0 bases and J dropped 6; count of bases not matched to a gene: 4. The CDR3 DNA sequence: TGTGCCAGCAGCTTGGGACAGGGGGGTATCGAGCAGTACTTC. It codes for CASSLGQGGIEQYF. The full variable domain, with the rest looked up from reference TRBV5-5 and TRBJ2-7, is DAGVTQSPTHLIKTRGQQVTLRCSPISGHKSVSWYQQVLGQGPQFIFQYYEKEERGRGNFPDRFSARQFPNYSSELNVNALLLGDSALYLCASSLGQGGIEQYFGPGTRLTVT.

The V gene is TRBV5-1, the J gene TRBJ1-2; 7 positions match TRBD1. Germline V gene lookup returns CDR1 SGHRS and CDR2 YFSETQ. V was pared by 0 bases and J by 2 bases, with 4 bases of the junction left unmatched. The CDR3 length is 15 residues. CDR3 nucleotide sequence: TGCGCCAGCAGCTTGGTGACAGGGATCAACTATGGCTACACCTTC. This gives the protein CASSLVTGINYGYTF.

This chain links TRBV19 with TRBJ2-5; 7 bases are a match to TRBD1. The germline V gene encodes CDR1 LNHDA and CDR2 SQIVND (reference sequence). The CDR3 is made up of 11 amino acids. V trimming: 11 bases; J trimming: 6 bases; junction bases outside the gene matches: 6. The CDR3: CAGDSSQTQYF. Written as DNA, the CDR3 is TGTGCCGGGGACAGTTCGCAGACCCAGTACTTC.

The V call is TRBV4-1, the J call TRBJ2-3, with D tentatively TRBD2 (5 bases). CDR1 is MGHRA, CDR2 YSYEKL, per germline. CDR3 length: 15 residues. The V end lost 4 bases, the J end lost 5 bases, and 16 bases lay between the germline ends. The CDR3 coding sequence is TGCGCCAGCAGCCGGGTGCGGGCCCCGGAAGATACGCAGTATTTT. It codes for CASSRVRAPEDTQYF.

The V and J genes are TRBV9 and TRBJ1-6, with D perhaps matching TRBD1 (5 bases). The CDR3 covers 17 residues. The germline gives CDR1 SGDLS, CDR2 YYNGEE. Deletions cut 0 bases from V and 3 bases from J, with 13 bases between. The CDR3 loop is CASSVDPRADYNSPLHF. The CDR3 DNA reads TGTGCCAGCAGCGTAGACCCCAGGGCCGACTATAATTCACCCCTCCACTTT.

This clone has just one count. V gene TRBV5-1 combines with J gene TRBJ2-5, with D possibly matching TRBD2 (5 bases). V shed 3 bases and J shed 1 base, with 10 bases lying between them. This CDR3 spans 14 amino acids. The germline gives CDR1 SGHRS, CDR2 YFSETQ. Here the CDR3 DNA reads TGCGCCAGCAGCTCGAAAGCGGTCCAAGAGACCCAGTACTTC. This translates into CASSSKAVQETQYF.

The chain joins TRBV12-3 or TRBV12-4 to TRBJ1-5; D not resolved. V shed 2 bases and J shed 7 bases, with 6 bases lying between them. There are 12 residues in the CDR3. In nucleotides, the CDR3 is TGTGCCAGCAGTTTATCCAGGCAGCCCCAGCATTTT. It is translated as CASSLSRQPQHF.

CDR3 amino acids: CASSLPSGQGQSDTQYF. CDR3 DNA sequence: TGTGCCAGCAGCTTGCCCTCGGGACAGGGGCAGTCAGATACGCAGTATTTT. This chain uses TRBV5-4 with TRBJ2-3; TRBD1 agrees at 10 bases. The germline V gene encodes CDR1 SGHNT and CDR2 YYREEE (reference sequence). Trimming removed 1 base from V and 4 bases from J; junction bases left unmatched: 9. This CDR3 spans 17 amino acids.

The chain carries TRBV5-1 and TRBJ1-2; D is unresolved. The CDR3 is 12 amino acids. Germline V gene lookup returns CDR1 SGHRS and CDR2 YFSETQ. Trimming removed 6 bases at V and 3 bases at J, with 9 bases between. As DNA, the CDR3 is TGCGCCAGCATCGGGTCGGACTATGGCTACACCTTC. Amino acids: CASIGSDYGYTF.

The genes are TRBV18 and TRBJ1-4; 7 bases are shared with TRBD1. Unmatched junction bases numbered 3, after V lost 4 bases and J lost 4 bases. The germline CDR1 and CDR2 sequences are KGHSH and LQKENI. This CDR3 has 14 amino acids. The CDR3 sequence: CASSRGQINEKLFF. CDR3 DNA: TGTGCCAGCTCACGGGGACAGATTAATGAAAAACTGTTTTTT.

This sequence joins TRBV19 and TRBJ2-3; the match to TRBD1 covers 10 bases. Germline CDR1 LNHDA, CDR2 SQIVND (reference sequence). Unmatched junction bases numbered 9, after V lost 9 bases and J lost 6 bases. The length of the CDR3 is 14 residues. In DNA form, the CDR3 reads TGTGCCAGCAGACGGACAGGGGGTGTTGATACGCAGTATTTT. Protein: CASRRTGGVDTQYF.

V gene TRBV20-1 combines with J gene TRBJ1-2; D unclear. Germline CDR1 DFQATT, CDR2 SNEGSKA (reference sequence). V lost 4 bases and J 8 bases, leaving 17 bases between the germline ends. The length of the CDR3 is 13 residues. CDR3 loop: CSAIEEVRSGYTF. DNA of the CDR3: TGCAGTGCTATTGAGGAGGTGAGATCGGGCTACACCTTC.

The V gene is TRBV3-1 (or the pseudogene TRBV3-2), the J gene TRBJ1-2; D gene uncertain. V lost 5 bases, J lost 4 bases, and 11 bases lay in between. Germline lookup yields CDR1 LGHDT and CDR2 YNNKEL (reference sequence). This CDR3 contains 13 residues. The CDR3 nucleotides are TGTGCCAGCAGCACACAGAGCACCTATGGCTACACCTTC. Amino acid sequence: CASSTQSTYGYTF.

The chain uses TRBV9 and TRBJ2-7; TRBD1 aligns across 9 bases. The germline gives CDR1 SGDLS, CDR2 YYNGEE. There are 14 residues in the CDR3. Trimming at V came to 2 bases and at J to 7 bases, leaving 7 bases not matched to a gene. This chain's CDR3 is CASSVRDRVEEQYF. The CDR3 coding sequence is TGTGCCAGCAGCGTCCGGGACAGGGTCGAAGAGCAGTACTTC.

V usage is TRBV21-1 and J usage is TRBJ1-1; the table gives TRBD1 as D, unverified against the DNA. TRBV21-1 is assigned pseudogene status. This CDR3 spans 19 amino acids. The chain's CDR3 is CASSGRGSGTSPMNTEAFF. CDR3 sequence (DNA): TGTGCCAGCAGCGGTAGGGGTAGTGGGACATCCCCGATGAACACTGAAGCTTTCTTT.

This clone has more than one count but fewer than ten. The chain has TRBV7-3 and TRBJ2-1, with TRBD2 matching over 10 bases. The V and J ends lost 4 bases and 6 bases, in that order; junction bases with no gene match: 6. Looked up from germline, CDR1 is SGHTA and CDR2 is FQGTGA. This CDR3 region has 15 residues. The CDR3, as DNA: TGTGCCAGCAGCTCCGGGACTAGCGTACGCAATGAGCAGTTCTTC. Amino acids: CASSSGTSVRNEQFF.

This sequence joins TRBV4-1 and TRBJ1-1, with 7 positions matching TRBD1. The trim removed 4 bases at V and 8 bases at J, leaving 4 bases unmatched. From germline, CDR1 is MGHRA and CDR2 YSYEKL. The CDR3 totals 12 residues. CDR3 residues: CASSRGDSEAFF. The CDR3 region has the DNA TGCGCCAGCAGCCGGGGGGACAGCGAAGCTTTCTTT.

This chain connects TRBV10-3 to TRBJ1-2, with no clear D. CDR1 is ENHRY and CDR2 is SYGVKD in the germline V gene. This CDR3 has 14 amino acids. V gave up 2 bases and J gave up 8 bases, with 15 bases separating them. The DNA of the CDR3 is TGTGCCATCAGTGAGCCCTCATCCGGGTTGGGCTACACCTTC. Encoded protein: CAISEPSSGLGYTF.

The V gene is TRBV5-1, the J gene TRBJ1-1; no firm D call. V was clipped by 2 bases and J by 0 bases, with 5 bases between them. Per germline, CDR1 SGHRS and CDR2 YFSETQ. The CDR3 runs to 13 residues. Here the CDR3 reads CASSLRVNTEAFF. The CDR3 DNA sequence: TGCGCCAGCAGCTTACGGGTGAACACTGAAGCTTTCTTT.

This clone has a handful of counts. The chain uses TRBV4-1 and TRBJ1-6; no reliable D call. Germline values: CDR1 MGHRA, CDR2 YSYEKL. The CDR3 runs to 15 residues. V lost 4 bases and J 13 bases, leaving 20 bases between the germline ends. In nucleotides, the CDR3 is TGCGCCAGCAGCCCGTCTCAAGTTAACGGGTCCCCCCTCCACTTT. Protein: CASSPSQVNGSPLHF.

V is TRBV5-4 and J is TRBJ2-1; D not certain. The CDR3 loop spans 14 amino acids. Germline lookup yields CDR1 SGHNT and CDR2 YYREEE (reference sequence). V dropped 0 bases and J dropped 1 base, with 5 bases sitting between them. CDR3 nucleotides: TGTGCCAGCAGCTTGGGTAGTTCCTACAATGAGCAGTTCTTC. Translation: CASSLGSSYNEQFF.

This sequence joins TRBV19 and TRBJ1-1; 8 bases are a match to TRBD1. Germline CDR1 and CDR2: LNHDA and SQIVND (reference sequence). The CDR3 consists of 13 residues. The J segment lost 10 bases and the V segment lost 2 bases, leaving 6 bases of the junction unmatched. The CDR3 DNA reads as TGTGCCAGTAGTATATCCGTAGACAGGGGAGCTTTCTTT. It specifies CASSISVDRGAFF.

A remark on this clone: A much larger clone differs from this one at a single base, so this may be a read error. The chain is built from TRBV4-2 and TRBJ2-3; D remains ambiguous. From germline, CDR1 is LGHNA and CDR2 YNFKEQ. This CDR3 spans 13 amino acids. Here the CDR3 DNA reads TGTGCCGGCAGCCGCGAGGTGACAGATACGCAGTATTTT. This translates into CAGSREVTDTQYF.

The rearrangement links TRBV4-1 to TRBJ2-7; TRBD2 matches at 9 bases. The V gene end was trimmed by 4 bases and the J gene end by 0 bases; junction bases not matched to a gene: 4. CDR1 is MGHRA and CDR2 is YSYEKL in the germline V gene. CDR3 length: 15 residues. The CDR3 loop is CASSPTSGLSYEQYF. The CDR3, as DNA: TGCGCCAGCAGCCCTACTAGCGGGCTCTCCTACGAGCAGTACTTC.

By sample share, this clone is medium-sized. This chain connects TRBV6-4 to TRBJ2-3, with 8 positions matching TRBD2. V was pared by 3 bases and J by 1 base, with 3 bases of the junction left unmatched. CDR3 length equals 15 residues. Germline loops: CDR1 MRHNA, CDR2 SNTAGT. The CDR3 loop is CASSEGSGGTDTQYF. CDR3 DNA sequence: TGTGCCAGCAGTGAAGGTAGCGGGGGCACAGATACGCAGTATTTT.

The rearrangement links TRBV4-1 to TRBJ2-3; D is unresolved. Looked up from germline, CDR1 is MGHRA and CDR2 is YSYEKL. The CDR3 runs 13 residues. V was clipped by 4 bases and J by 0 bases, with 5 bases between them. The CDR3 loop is CASSLSSTDTQYF. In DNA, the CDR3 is TGCGCCAGCAGCCTTTCTAGCACAGATACGCAGTATTTT.

The CDR3 protein is CASRGGNGYTF. For the CDR3, the DNA is TGTGCCAGCCGTGGGGGGAATGGCTACACCTTC. The chain combines TRBV3-1 (or the pseudogene TRBV3-2) with TRBJ1-2; perhaps TRBD1 as D (5 bases). CDR1 LGHDT and CDR2 YNNKEL come from the germline V gene (reference sequence). V was clipped by 8 bases and J by 6 bases, with 10 bases between them. This CDR3 is 11 amino acids long.

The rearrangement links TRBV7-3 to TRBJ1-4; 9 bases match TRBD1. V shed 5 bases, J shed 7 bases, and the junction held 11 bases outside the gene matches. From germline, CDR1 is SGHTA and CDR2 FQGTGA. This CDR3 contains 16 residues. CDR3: CASSPDRGLGGEKLFF. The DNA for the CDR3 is TGTGCCAGCAGCCCGGACAGGGGACTAGGTGGTGAAAAACTGTTTTTT. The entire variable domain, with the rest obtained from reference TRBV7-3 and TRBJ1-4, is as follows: GAGVSQTPSNKVTEKGKYVELRCDPISGHTALYWYRQSLGQGPEFLIYFQGTGAADDSGLPNDRFFAVRPEGSVSTLKIQRTERGDSAVYLCASSPDRGLGGEKLFFGSGTQLSVL.

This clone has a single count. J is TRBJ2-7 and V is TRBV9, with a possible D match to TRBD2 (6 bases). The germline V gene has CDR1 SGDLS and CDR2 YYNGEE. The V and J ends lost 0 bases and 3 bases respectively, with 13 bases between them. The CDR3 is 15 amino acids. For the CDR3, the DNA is TGTGCCAGCAGCGTAGCGGCTAGCGATTACTACGAGCAGTACTTC. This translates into CASSVAASDYYEQYF.